This entry is about one T cell receptor (beta chain). The antigen is unknown. The sample originates from a study of T cells in Graves' hyperthyroidism and ophthalmopathy. Study-wide background: Peripheral blood specimens were obtained at initial diagnosis, prior to any treatment.

Using RNA transcripts as the source, TCR beta CDR3 regions were amplified. The HTBI primer set was used in a first-round RT-PCR of the TCR CDR3. TCRdb re-derived calls from the multiplex PCR reads in MiXCR, one entry per CDR3 protein. The top ten hold 34% of the sample, which has approximately 690,000 distinct CDR3 sequences, around 21% seen once. The ends were cut back, 7 bases at V and 4 bases at J, with 14 bases in the middle. CDR3 length equals 14 residues. Germline CDR1 is SNHLY and CDR2 is FYNNEI. Any patient presenting with uncontrolled infection, other autoimmune disease, pregnancy or lactation was left out. Study findings and constraints: Ophthalmopathy was identified by the model a median roughly six months ahead of onset. Most expanded thyroid clonotypes above 0.001 also appeared in blood.

The receptor comes from a man under 40 with Graves' ophthalmopathy. The chain employs TRBV2 and TRBJ1-5; D might be TRBD1 (5 bases). Sequenced sample: blood. Here the CDR3 reads CASTQGPPNQPQHF. In DNA form, the CDR3 reads TGTGCCAGCACCCAGGGACCCCCTAATCAGCCCCAGCATTTT.